The clone carrying this T cell receptor beta chain has at least ten counts. This sample is part of a study of CD8 T cells in ankylosing spondylitis. Molecular-barcoded quantitative 5'-RACE produced these TCR beta libraries. TCRdb reprocessed the 5' RACE reads via MiXCR and lists one record per CDR3 protein. The sample holds roughly 86,000 distinct CDR3 sequences; about 8.8% are singletons and the top ten take 5.1%. V lost 4 bases, J lost 7 bases, and 10 bases stayed unmatched. The CDR3 sequence is 15 residues long. The V gene's germline CDR1 is SGHRS and CDR2 YFSETQ. The source material was blood, either unsorted or a sorted T cell fraction (not recorded which). V usage is TRBV5-1 and J usage is TRBJ2-7; 11 nucleotides match TRBD1. This TCR was recovered from a male donor with ankylosing spondylitis or in good health (not recorded which). CDR3 nucleotides: TGCGCCAGCAGCGCCGGACAGGGGGCTTTCTTTGAGCAGTACTTC. It is translated as CASSAGQGAFFEQYF.